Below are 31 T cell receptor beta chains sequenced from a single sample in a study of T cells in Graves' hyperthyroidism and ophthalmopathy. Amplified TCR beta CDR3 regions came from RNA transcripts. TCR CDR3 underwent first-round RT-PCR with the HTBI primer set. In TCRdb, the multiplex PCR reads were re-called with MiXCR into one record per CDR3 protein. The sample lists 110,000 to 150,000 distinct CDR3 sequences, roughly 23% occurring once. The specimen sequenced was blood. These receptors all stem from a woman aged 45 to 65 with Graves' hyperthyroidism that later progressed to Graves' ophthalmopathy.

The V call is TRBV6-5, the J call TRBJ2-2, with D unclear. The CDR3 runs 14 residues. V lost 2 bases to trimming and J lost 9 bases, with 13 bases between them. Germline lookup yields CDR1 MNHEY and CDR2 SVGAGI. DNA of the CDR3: TGTGCCAGCAGTTACAAGATAACGGCCCGGGAGCTGTTTTTT. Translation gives CASSYKITARELFF.

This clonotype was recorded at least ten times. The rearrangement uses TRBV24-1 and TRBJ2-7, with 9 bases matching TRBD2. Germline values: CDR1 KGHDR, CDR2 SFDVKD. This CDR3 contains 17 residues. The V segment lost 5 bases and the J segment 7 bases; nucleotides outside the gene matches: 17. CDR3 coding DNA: TGTGCCACCAGTGCCCCTGGACTAGCGAGGAACTACGGAGAGCAGTACTTC. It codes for CATSAPGLARNYGEQYF.

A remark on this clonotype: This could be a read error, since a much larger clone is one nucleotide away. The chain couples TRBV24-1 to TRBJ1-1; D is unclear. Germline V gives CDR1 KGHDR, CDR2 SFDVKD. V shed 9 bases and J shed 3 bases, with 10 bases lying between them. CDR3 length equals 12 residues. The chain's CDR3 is CATRDGHTEAFF. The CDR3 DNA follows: TGTGCCACCCGCGATGGGCACACTGAAGCTTTCTTT.

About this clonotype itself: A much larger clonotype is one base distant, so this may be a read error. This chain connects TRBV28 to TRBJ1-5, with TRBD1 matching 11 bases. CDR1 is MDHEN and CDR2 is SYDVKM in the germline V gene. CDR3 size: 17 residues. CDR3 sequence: CASSLRWDRGGNQSQHF. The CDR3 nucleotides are TGTGCCAGCAGTTTAAGGTGGGACAGGGGGGGCAATCAGTCCCAGCATTTT.

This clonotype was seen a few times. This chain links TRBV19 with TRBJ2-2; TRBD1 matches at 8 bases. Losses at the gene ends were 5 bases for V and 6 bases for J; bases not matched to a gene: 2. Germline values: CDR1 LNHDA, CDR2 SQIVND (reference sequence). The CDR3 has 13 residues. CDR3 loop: CASSETGAGELFF. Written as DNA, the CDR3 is TGTGCCAGTAGTGAGACAGGGGCCGGGGAGCTGTTTTTT.

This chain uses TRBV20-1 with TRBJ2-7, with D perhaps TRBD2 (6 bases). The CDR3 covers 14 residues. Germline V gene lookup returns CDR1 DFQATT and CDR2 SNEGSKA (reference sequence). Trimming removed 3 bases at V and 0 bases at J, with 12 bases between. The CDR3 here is CSARPWRDSYEQYF. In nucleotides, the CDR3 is TGCAGTGCTAGGCCCTGGCGGGACTCCTACGAGCAGTACTTC.

This chain's CDR3 is CASSLTLGQLYGYTF. The DNA of the CDR3 is TGTGCCAGCAGCCTCACCCTCGGACAGCTCTATGGCTACACCTTC. This chain joins TRBV12-3 or TRBV12-4 and TRBJ1-2, with a possible D match to TRBD1 (6 bases). V lost 6 bases to trimming and J lost 4 bases, with 18 bases between them. This CDR3 comprises 15 residues.

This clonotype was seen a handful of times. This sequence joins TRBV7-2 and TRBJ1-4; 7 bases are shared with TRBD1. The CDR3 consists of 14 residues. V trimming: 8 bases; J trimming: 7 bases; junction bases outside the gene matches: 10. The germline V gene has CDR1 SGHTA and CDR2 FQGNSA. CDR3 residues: CASRSDRRSEKLFF. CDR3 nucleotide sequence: TGTGCCAGCCGATCGGACAGGAGGAGTGAAAAACTGTTTTTT. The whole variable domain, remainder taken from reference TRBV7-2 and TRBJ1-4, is GAGVSQSPSNKVTEKGKDVELRCDPISGHTALYWYRQSLGQGLEFLIYFQGNSAPDKSGLPSDRFSAERTGGSVSTLTIQRTQQEDSAVYLCASRSDRRSEKLFFGSGTQLSVL.

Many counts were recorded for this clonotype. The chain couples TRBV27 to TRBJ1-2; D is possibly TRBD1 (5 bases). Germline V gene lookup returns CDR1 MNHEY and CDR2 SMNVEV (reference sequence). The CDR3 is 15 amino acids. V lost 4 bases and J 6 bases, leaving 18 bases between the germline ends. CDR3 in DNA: TGTGCCAGCAGTTCCTTCCCCGGGGGGGTGAATGGCTACACCTTC. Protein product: CASSSFPGGVNGYTF.

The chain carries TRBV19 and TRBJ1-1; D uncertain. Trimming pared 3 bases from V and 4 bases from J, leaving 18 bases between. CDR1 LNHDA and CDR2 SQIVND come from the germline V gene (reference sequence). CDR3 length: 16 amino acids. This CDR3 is CASSIPPATAGTEAFF. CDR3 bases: TGTGCCAGTAGTATCCCCCCGGCAACGGCGGGCACTGAAGCTTTCTTT.

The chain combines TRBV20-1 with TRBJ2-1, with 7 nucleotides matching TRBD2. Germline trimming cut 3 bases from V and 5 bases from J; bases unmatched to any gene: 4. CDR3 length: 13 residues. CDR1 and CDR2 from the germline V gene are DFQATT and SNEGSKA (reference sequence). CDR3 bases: TGCAGTGCTAGCGGGGGGTTCAACAATGAGCAGTTCTTC. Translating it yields CSASGGFNNEQFF.

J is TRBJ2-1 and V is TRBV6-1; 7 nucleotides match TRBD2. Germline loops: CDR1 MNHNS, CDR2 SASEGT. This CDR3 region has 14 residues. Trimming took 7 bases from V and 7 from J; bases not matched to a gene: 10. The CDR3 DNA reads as TGTGCCAGCACCGGGGGGAGCGGGCTTAATGAGCAGTTCTTC. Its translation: CASTGGSGLNEQFF.

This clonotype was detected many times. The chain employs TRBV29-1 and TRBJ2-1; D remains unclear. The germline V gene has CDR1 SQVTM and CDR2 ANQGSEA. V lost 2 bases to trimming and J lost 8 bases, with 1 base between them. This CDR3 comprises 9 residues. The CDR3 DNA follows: TGCAGCGTTGAATATGAGCAGTTCTTC. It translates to CSVEYEQFF.

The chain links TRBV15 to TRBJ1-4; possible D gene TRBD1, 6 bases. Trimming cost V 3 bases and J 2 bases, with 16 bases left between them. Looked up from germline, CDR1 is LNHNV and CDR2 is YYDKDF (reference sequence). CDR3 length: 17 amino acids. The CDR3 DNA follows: TGTGCCACCAGCAGGTCCGCAGGGGCCCCTACTAATGAAAAACTGTTTTTT. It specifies CATSRSAGAPTNEKLFF.

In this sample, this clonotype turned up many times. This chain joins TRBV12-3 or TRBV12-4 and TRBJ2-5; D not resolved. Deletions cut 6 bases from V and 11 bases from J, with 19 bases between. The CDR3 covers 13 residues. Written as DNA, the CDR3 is TGTGCCAGCAGGTTGATTTTGGGCCGGGTACAGTACTTC. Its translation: CASRLILGRVQYF.

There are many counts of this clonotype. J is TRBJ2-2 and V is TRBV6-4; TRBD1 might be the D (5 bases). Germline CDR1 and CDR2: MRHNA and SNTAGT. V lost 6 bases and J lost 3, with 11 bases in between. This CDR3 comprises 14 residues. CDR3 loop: CASRQAGDTGELFF. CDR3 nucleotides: TGTGCCAGCAGACAGGCAGGAGACACCGGGGAGCTGTTTTTT.

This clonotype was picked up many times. The CDR3 coding sequence is TGTGCCAGCAGTTATCCGGGACCTAACAATGAGCAGTTCTTC. It translates to CASSYPGPNNEQFF. The chain joins TRBV6-1 to TRBJ2-1; D is tentatively TRBD1 or TRBD2 (5 bases each). Trimming pared 5 bases from V and 5 bases from J, leaving 13 bases between. Germline values: CDR1 MNHNS, CDR2 SASEGT. The length of the CDR3 is 14 residues.

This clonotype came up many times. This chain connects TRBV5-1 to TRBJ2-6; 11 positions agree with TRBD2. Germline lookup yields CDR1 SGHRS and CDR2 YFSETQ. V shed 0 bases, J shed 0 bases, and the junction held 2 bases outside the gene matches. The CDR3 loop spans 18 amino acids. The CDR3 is CASSLVGLAASGANVLTF. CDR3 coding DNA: TGCGCCAGCAGCTTGGTGGGACTAGCGGCCTCTGGGGCCAACGTCCTGACTTTC.

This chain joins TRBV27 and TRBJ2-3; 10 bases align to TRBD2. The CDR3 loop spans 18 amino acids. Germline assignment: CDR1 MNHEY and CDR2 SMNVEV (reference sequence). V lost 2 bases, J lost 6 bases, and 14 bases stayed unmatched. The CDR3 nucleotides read TGTGCCAGCAGTTTACGCACACCGACTAGCGGGCTTACGGATACGCAGTATTTT. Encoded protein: CASSLRTPTSGLTDTQYF.

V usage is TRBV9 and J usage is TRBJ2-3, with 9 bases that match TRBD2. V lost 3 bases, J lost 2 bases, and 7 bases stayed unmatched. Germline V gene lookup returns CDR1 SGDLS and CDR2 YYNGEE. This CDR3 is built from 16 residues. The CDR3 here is CASSEGTSSFTDTQYF. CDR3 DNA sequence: TGTGCCAGCAGCGAGGGGACTAGCTCCTTCACAGATACGCAGTATTTT. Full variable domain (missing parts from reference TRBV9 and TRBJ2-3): DSGVTQTPKHLITATGQRVTLRCSPRSGDLSVYWYQQSLDQGLQFLIQYYNGEERAKGNILERFSAQQFPDLHSELNLSSLELGDSALYFCASSEGTSSFTDTQYFGPGTRLTVL.

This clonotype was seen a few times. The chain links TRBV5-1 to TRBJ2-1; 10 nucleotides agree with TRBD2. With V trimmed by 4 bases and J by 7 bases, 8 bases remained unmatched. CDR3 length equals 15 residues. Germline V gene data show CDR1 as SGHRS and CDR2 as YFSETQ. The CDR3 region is CASSPGSGRANEQFF. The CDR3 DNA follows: TGCGCCAGCAGCCCAGGCAGCGGGAGGGCTAATGAGCAGTTCTTC.

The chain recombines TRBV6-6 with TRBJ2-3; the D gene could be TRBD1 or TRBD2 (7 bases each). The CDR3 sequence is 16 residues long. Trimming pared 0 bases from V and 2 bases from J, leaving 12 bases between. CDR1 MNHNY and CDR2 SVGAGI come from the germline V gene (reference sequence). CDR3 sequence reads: CASSYSAGQFTDTQYF. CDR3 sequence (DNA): TGTGCCAGCAGTTACTCAGCGGGACAGTTCACAGATACGCAGTATTTT.

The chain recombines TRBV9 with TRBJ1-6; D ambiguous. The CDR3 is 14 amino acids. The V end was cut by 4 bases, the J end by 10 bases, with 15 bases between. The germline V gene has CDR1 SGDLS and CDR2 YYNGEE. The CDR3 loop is CASSRVQLGSPLHF. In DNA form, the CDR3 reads TGTGCCAGCAGCCGGGTGCAACTGGGATCACCCCTCCACTTT.

The CDR3, as DNA: TGTGCCACCAGTGGGCTACAACTTGACCCAGACTCCTACAATGAGCAGTTCTTC. This encodes CATSGLQLDPDSYNEQFF. The chain uses TRBV24-1 and TRBJ2-1; no definite D call. The V end lost 5 bases, the J end lost 0 bases, and 19 bases lay between the germline ends. This CDR3 has 18 residues. Germline values: CDR1 KGHDR, CDR2 SFDVKD.

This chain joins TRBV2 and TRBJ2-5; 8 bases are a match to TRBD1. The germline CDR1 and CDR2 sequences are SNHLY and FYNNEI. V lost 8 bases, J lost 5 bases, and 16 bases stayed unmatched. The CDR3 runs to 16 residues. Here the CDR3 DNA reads TGTGCCAGCGACCTCCCAGTCGAGCAGGGGGCCGAGACCCAGTACTTC. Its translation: CASDLPVEQGAETQYF.

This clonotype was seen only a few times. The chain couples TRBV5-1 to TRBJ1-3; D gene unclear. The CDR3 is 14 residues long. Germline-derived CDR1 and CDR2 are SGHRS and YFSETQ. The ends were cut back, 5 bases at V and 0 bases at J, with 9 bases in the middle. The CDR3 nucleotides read TGCGCCAGCAGTGAGGCCTTCTCTGGAAACACCATATATTTT. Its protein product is CASSEAFSGNTIYF.

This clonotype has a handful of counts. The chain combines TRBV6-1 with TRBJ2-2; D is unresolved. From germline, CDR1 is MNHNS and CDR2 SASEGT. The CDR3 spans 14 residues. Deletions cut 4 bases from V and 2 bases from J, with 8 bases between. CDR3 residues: CASSVTINTGELFF. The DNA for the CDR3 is TGTGCCAGCAGTGTGACCATAAACACCGGGGAGCTGTTTTTT.

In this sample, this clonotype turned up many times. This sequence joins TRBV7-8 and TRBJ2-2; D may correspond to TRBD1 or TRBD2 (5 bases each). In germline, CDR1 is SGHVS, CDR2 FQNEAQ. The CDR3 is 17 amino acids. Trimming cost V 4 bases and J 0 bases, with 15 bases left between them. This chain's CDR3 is CASSSYAGATNTGELFF. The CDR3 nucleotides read TGTGCCAGCAGCTCGTATGCCGGGGCCACGAACACCGGGGAGCTGTTTTTT.

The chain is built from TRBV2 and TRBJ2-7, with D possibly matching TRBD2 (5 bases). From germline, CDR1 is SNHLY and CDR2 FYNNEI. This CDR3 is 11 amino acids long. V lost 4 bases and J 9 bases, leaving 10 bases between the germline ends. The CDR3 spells CASSGQSGQYF. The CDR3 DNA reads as TGTGCCAGCAGTGGCCAGAGCGGGCAGTACTTC. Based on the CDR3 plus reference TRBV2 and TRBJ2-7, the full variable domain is EPEVTQTPSHQVTQMGQEVILRCVPISNHLYFYWYRQILGQKVEFLVSFYNNEISEKSEIFDDQFSVERPDGSNFTLKIRSTKLEDSAMYFCASSGQSGQYFGPGTRLTVT.

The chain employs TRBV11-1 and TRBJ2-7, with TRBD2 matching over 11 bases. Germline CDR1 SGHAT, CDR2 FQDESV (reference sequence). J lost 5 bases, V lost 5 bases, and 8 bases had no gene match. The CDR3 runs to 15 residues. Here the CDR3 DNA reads TGTGCCAGCAGCACCCGACTAGCGGGAATGGACGAGCAGTACTTC. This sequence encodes CASSTRLAGMDEQYF.

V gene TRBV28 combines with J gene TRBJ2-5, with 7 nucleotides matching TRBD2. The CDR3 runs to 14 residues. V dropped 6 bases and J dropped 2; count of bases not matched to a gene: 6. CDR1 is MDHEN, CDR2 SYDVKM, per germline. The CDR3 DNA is TGTGCCAGCAGGGGGACTACTTTTCAAGAGACCCAGTACTTC. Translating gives CASRGTTFQETQYF.